Listed below are T cell receptor beta chains from one sample, sequenced in a study of regulatory T cells in long-lasting Graves disease. In TCRdb, the multiplex PCR reads were re-called with MiXCR into one record per CDR3 protein. The table shows roughly 430,000 distinct CDR3 sequences, with roughly a fifth occurring only once. Here the sequenced sample was peripheral blood mononuclear cells (PBMCs), taken when the disease was refractory, from a patient treated with antithyroid drugs. The source is a female donor with Graves disease. Both conserved end residues are part of each CDR3. A D gene is named only where the DNA matches it firmly. Expanded clones are given a class, and other clones once, few, many or no size at all.

abundance	d_gene	v_gene	j_gene	CDR3aa	CDR3nt
-	TRBD2	TRBV9	TRBJ2-7	CASSVDPGRGAYEQYF	TGTGCCAGCAGCGTGGATCCCGGGCGGGGGGCTTACGAGCAGTACTTC
few	-	TRBV19	TRBJ1-5	CASSSRDPNQPQHF	TGTGCCAGTAGTTCCCGGGATCCCAATCAGCCCCAGCATTTT
-	TRBD2	TRBV7-8	TRBJ2-1	CASSPRLAALGNNEQFF	TGTGCCAGCAGCCCGCGACTAGCGGCACTGGGTAACAATGAGCAGTTCTTC
-	-	TRBV3-1	TRBJ2-2	CASSQRSRTNTGELFF	TGTGCCAGCAGCCAAAGAAGCCGTACAAACACCGGGGAGCTGTTTTTT
-	TRBD2	TRBV24-1	TRBJ2-5	CATSPGRGLETQYF	TGTGCCACCTCCCCGGGGAGGGGCCTTGAGACCCAGTACTTC
many	-	TRBV7-3	TRBJ1-1	CASSLLPDTNTEAFF	TGTGCCAGCAGCTTATTACCGGACACGAACACTGAAGCTTTCTTT
many	-	TRBV2	TRBJ2-5	CASQWGVMETQYF	TGTGCCAGCCAATGGGGGGTAATGGAGACCCAGTACTTC
many	-	TRBV6-2/TRBV6-3	TRBJ2-5	CASSSGAGRETQYF	TGTGCCAGCAGTTCCGGCGCGGGGCGGGAGACCCAGTACTTC
-	-	TRBV6-1	TRBJ2-7	CASRLLSASYEQYF	TGTGCCAGTCGACTGCTTAGCGCTTCCTACGAGCAGTACTTC
many	TRBD2	TRBV5-1	TRBJ2-7	CASSLPGGSYEQYF	TGCGCCAGCAGCTTGCCCGGGGGGTCCTACGAGCAGTACTTC
many	-	TRBV28	TRBJ1-1	CASSLGGETEAFF	TGTGCCAGCAGTTTAGGTGGGGAAACTGAAGCTTTCTTT
few	TRBD1	TRBV5-1	TRBJ2-7	CASRSGTVSYEQYF	TGCGCCAGCAGATCGGGGACAGTTTCCTACGAGCAGTACTTC
many	-	TRBV5-1	TRBJ2-7	CASSPRTGYEQYF	TGTGCCAGCAGCCCAAGGACCGGCTACGAGCAGTACTTC
many	-	TRBV28	TRBJ1-5	CASTPTVGGNQPQHF	TGTGCCAGCACCCCGACCGTGGGGGGCAATCAGCCCCAGCATTTT
many	-	TRBV2	TRBJ2-1	CASKTMRGRHNEQFF	TGTGCCAGCAAGACGATGAGGGGTAGGCACAATGAGCAGTTCTTC
-	-	TRBV4-1	TRBJ1-5	CASASTDSNQPQHF	TGCGCCAGCGCATCGACAGATAGCAATCAGCCCCAGCATTTT
few	-	TRBV20-1	TRBJ2-4	CSARDLGGIAKNIQYF	TGCAGTGCTAGAGATCTGGGGGGCATAGCCAAAAACATTCAGTACTTC
few	TRBD1	TRBV6-1	TRBJ1-2	CASTLTGDYGYTF	TGTGCCAGCACCTTGACAGGGGACTATGGCTACACCTTC
few	TRBD1	TRBV5-1	TRBJ2-5	CASSSPPITPGQGRRETQYF	TGCGCCAGCAGCTCCCCCCCAATCACTCCGGGACAGGGCCGGCGAGAGACCCAGTACTTC
few	-	TRBV4-2	TRBJ1-1	CASSQYGGDTEAFF	TGTGCCAGCAGCCAATACGGGGGGGACACTGAAGCTTTCTTT
many	-	TRBV3-1	TRBJ2-5	CASSQATSPGQETQYF	TGTGCCAGCAGCCAAGCGACGAGTCCGGGCCAAGAGACCCAGTACTTC
-	-	TRBV30	TRBJ2-4	CAWSIGLAKNIQYF	TGTGCCTGGAGTATTGGACTAGCCAAAAACATTCAGTACTTC
few	TRBD1	TRBV12-3/TRBV12-4	TRBJ2-2	CASRGPLGQGRANTGELFF	TGTGCCAGCCGAGGACCTTTGGGACAGGGGCGGGCGAACACCGGGGAGCTGTTTTTT
few	TRBD2	TRBV5-4	TRBJ2-7	CASSRRTSGSWEQYF	TGTGCCAGCAGCCGACGGACTAGCGGGAGTTGGGAGCAGTACTTC
few	TRBD2	TRBV10-3	TRBJ2-7	CAISDSSGRTYEQYF	TGTGCCATCAGTGATTCTAGCGGGCGAACCTACGAGCAGTACTTC
-	TRBD2	TRBV15	TRBJ2-4	CATSRDWPGGGNIQYF	TGTGCCACCAGCAGAGATTGGCCGGGCGGGGGAAACATTCAGTACTTC
-	TRBD2	TRBV28	TRBJ2-3	CASSSPTSGRARDTQYF	TGTGCCAGCAGTTCCCCTACTAGCGGGAGGGCCAGAGATACGCAGTATTTT
many	-	TRBV28	TRBJ2-7	CASSLQGSGRYEQYF	TGTGCCAGCAGTTTACAAGGGTCCGGCCGTTACGAGCAGTACTTC
-	TRBD2	TRBV7-2	TRBJ2-3	CASSLAGPSTDTQYF	TGTGCCAGCAGCCTAGCGGGCCCTAGCACAGATACGCAGTATTTT
-	TRBD1	TRBV24-1	TRBJ2-1	CATSDSLTGSYNEQFF	TGTGCCACCAGTGATTCACTGACAGGGTCCTACAATGAGCAGTTCTTC
-	-	TRBV3-1	TRBJ2-7	CASSQVIYEQYF	TGTGCCAGCAGCCAAGTTATATACGAGCAGTACTTC
-	TRBD1	TRBV6-1	TRBJ2-7	CASSRPDRAKSYEQYF	TGTGCCAGCAGTCGACCGGACAGGGCCAAATCCTACGAGCAGTACTTC
few	TRBD2	TRBV11-2	TRBJ2-3	CASSLAAGGSTDTQYF	TGTGCCAGCAGCTTAGCGGCGGGAGGTAGTACAGATACGCAGTATTTT
-	TRBD1	TRBV25-1	TRBJ2-7	CASSGGQGLFYEQYF	TGTGCCAGCAGTGGGGGACAGGGCCTGTTCTACGAGCAGTACTTC
-	TRBD2	TRBV27	TRBJ2-5	CASSSSSGTAETRYF	TGTGCCAGCAGTTCCTCTAGCGGGACCGCCGAGACCCGGTACTTC
many	-	TRBV20-1	TRBJ2-5	CSARDFIGKTQYF	TGCAGTGCTAGAGATTTTATAGGGAAGACCCAGTACTTC
-	-	TRBV12-3/TRBV12-4	TRBJ2-5	CASSPSPGAETQYF	TGTGCCAGCAGCCCCTCCCCGGGGGCGGAGACCCAGTACTTC
many	-	TRBV15	TRBJ1-4	CATSRDLRPGEKLFF	TGTGCCACCAGCAGAGATTTGAGACCGGGTGAAAAACTGTTTTTT
many	TRBD1	TRBV5-1	TRBJ1-1	CASSEGALNTEAFF	TGCGCCAGCAGCGAGGGGGCTTTGAACACTGAAGCTTTCTTT
many	-	TRBV7-8	TRBJ2-7	CASSLVGVAYEQYF	TGTGCCAGCAGCTTAGTCGGGGTTGCCTACGAGCAGTACTTC